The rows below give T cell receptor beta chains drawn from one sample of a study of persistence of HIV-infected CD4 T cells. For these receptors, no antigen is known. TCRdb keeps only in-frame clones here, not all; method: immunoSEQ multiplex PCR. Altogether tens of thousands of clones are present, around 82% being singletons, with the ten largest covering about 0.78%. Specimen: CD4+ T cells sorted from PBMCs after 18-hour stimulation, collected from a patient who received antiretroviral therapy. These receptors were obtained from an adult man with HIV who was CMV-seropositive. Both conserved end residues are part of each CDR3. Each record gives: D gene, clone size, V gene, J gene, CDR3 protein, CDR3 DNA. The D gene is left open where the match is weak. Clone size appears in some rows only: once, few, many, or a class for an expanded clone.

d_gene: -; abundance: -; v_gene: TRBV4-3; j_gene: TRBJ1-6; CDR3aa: CASSQGAASGQHSPLHF; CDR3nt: TGCGCCAGCAGCCAGGGGGCGGCCTCGGGGCAGCATTCACCCCTCCACTTT
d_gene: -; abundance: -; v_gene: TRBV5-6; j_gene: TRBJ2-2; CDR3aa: CASSFTGGAGTGELFF; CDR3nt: TGTGCCAGCAGCTTCACTGGAGGGGCCGGGACCGGGGAGCTGTTTTTT
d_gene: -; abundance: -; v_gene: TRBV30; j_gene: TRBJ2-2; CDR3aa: CAWSIGIQMGELFF; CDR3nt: TGTGCCTGGAGTATCGGAATACAGATGGGGGAGCTGTTTTTT
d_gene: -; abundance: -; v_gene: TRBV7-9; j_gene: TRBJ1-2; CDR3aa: CASSSPSGIGYTF; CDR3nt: TGTGCCAGCAGCTCCCCCTCAGGGATAGGCTACACCTTC
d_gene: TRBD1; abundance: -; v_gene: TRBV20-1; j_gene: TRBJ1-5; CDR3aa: CSASLIKDRLNQPQHF; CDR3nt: TGCAGTGCTAGTTTGATCAAGGACAGGCTGAATCAGCCCCAGCATTTT
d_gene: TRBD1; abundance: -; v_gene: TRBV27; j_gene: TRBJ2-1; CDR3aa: CASTRDRGSNEQFF; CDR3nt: TGTGCCAGCACCAGGGACAGGGGGAGCAATGAGCAGTTCTTC
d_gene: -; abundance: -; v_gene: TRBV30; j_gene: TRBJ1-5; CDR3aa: CAWTLDSNQPQHF; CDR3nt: TGTGCCTGGACGCTAGACAGTAATCAGCCCCAGCATTTT
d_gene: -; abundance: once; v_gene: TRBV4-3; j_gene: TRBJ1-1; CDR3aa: CASSQGGVNTEAFF; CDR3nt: TGCGCCAGCAGCCAAGGAGGAGTGAACACTGAAGCTTTCTTT
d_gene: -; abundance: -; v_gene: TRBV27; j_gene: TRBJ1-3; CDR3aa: CASSFRAGNTIYF; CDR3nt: TGTGCCAGCAGTTTTCGGGCCGGAAACACCATATATTTT
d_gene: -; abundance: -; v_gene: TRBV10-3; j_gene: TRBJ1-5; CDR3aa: CAISVDRVGQPQHF; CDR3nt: TGTGCCATCAGTGTCGATCGGGTTGGGCAGCCCCAGCATTTT
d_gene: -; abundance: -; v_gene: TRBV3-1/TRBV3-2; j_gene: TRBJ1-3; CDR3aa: CASSQEGTTRNTIYF; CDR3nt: TGTGCCAGCAGCCAAGAAGGGACAACTAGAAACACCATATATTTT
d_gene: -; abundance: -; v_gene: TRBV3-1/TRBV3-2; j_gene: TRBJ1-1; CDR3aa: CASSQRRNTEAFF; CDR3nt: TGTGCCAGCAGCCAGAGGCGGAACACTGAAGCTTTCTTT
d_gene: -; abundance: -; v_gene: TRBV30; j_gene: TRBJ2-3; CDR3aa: CAWSRAGWRADTQYF; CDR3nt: TGTGCCTGGAGTCGGGCGGGCTGGCGGGCAGATACGCAGTATTTT
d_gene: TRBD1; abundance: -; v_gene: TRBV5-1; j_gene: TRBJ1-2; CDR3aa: CASSSGTASYGYTF; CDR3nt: TGCGCCAGCAGCTCGGGGACAGCTTCCTATGGCTACACCTTC
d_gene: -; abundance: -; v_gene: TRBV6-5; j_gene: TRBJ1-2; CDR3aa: CASSYSTLGGYTF; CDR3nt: TGTGCCAGCAGTTATTCAACCCTCGGTGGCTACACCTTC
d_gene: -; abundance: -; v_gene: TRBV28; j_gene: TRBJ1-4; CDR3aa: CASSTLPRNEKLFF; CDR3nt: TGTGCCAGCAGTACCCTCCCTCGTAATGAAAAACTGTTTTTT
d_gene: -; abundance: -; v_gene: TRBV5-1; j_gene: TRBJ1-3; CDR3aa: CASSHDPYSLSSGNTIYF; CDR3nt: TGCGCCAGCAGCCATGACCCTTACAGTCTTAGCTCTGGAAACACCATATATTTT
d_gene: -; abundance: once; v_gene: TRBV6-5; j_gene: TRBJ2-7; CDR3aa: CASGGTVNYEQYF; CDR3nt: TGTGCCAGCGGGGGGACAGTCAACTACGAGCAGTACTTC
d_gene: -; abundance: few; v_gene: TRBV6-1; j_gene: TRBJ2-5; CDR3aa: CASSEGRFETQYF; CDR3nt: TGTGCCAGCAGTGAAGGACGCTTTGAGACCCAGTACTTC
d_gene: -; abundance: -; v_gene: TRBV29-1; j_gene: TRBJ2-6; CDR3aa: CSVEAYGAGANVLTF; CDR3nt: TGCAGCGTTGAAGCTTACGGGGCTGGGGCCAACGTCCTGACTTTC
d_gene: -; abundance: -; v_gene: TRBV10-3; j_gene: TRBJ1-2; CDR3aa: CAISEAAGGSGYTF; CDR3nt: TGTGCCATCAGTGAGGCAGCCGGGGGAAGTGGCTACACCTTC
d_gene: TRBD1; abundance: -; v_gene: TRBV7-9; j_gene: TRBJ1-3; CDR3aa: CASSDRDRAGNTIYF; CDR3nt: TGTGCCAGCAGCGACCGGGACAGGGCTGGAAACACCATATATTTT
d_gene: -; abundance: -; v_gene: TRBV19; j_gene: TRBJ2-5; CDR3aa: CASSMAGPSGAETQYF; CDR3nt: TGTGCCAGTAGTATGGCCGGTCCCTCGGGGGCGGAGACCCAGTACTTC
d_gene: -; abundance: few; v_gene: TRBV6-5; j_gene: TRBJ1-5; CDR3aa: CASSYRQPSNQPQHF; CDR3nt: TGTGCCAGCAGTTACCGACAGCCTAGCAATCAGCCCCAGCATTTT
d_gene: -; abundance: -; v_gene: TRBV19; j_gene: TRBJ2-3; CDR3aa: CASSLWAGTSTDTQYF; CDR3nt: TGTGCCAGTAGCCTTTGGGCCGGGACAAGCACAGATACGCAGTATTTT